This is a list of T cell receptor beta chains from one sample in a study of blood T cells in healthy people across ages. Using its own MiXCR run on the 5' RACE reads, TCRdb lists one record per CDR3 protein. The table lists about 620,000 distinct CDR3 sequences, around 52% of them singletons. Sequenced sample: blood. The receptors were gathered from a woman of 80 years or more in good health. CDR3s leave out the opening cysteine and the closing phenylalanine or tryptophan.

>TRBV5-1
ASSLSGTEDTQY
>TRBV7-6
ASSLADSRGTGELF
>TRBV7-2
ASSRRTGRETQY
>TRBV6-2/TRBV6-3
ASSRPTGIGSYNEQF
>TRBV28
ASTGTATYEQY
>TRBV6-1
ASRRGVGSYEQY
>TRBV28
ASTQSSTGDIQY
>TRBV27
ANRGLADQETQY
>TRBV7-2
ASSFFGGIQETQY
>TRBV3-1
ASSQDRPDYGYT
>TRBV6-1
ASSPTLSGLDSYEQY
>TRBV24-1
ATSDSAKGREGGYT
>TRBV15
ATSREGPGPYGYT
>TRBV12-3/TRBV12-4
ASSFSGVTGELF
>TRBV7-9
ASSLEGIGTDTQY
>TRBV4-2
ASSQDSDFGEKLF
>TRBV3-1
ASSQALASEQF
>TRBV5-5
ASSLVGRMTGNYGYT
>TRBV12-3/TRBV12-4
ATRRAGSNEKLF
>TRBV5-1
ASSSGLAGGPHEQY
>TRBV5-1
ASAGTDRNEKLF
>TRBV11-1
ASSSFWGYT
>TRBV2
ASGRLNTEAF
>TRBV6-5
ASSTLLGKTQY
>TRBV5-5
ASSLSGHGYEQY
>TRBV10-3
AISTRGASFYGYT
>TRBV5-8
ASSGGETQY
>TRBV29-1
SVHQFRDSLSPLH
>TRBV5-1
ASSLAQGAFTEAF
>TRBV20-1
SARARQGARQPQH
>TRBV7-3
ASSLIRGGAQNEQF
>TRBV28
ASSLWIGGTDTQY
>TRBV3-1
ASSQERTGGNQPQH
>TRBV12-3/TRBV12-4
ASSFKFITEAF
>TRBV29-1
SVEEGQGEKLF
>TRBV9
ASSVDKDTEAF
>TRBV9
ASSAQRDANHIIRSYNEQF
>TRBV12-3/TRBV12-4
ASSFLLSYNEQF
>TRBV3-1
ASSQEFLFKRDEQF
>TRBV3-1
ASSPRGRREAQH
>TRBV29-1
SVREYEQY
>TRBV10-3
AINQRGSYNEQY
>TRBV20-1
SARVPGQGADTQY
>TRBV29-1
SVDGLAGALTHNEQF
>TRBV10-3
AIKAVTAAAEQF
>TRBV18
ASSTGRYEQY
>TRBV19
ASSEGDDYNEQF
>TRBV6-6
ASTKEGYTGELF
>TRBV5-1
ASSFLPSGAYNEQF
>TRBV2
ATGSPQDRGRDTPY
>TRBV20-1
SASKAGVTQETQY
>TRBV29-1
SVDIGQGVSGANVLT
>TRBV12-3/TRBV12-4
ASSQREWADTQY